This T cell receptor (beta chain) was identified in a study of tumor T cells in aggressive B-cell lymphoma. The CDR3 is 14 amino acids. Trimming removed 4 bases at V and 0 bases at J, with 10 bases between. Looked up from germline, CDR1 is SGHRS and CDR2 is YFSETQ. Libraries were prepared by immunoSEQ multiplex PCR; TCRdb keeps only in-frame clonotypes and omits some of them. Seen here are about 340 clones, over 95% observed once, and the top ten hold 9% to 10%. The V call is TRBV5-1, the J call TRBJ1-2, with a tentative D call TRBD1 (6 bases). Sequencing was performed on tumor tissue. The origin of this receptor is an adult with diffuse large B cell lymphoma. The CDR3 DNA reads as TGCGCCAGCAGCACGGACAGAGCTAACTATGGCTACACCTTC. The encoded protein is CASSTDRANYGYTF.